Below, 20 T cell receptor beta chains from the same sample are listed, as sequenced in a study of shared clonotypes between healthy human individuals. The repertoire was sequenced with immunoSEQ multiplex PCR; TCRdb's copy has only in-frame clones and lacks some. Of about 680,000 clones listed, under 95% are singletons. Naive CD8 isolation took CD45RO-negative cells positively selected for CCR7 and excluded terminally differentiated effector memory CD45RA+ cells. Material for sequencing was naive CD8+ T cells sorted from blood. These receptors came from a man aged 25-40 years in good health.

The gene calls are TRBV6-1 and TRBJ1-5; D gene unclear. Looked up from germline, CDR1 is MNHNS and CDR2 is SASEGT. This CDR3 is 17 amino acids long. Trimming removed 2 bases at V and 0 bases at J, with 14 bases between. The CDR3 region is CASSESGNGLSNQPQHF. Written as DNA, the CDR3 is TGTGCCAGCAGTGAATCGGGCAACGGGCTTAGCAATCAGCCCCAGCATTTT.

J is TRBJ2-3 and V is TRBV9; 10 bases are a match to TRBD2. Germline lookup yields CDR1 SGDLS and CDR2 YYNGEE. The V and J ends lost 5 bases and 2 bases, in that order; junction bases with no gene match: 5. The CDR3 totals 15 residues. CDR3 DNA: TGTGCCAGCAGTTACGGACTAGCGGACACAGATACGCAGTATTTT. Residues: CASSYGLADTDTQYF.

The CDR3 spells CASTSAGAYEQYF. The CDR3 DNA is TGTGCCAGCACCTCAGCGGGAGCTTACGAGCAGTACTTC. This chain connects TRBV7-9 to TRBJ2-7, with TRBD2 identical over 8 bases. Germline CDR1 and CDR2: SEHNR and FQNEAQ (reference sequence). V was clipped by 7 bases and J by 4 bases; unmatched bases: 6. The CDR3 has 13 amino acids. The full variable domain, with the rest looked up from reference TRBV7-9 and TRBJ2-7, is DTGVSQNPRHKITKRGQNVTFRCDPISEHNRLYWYRQTLGQGPEFLTYFQNEAQLEKSRLLSDRFSAERPKGSFSTLEIQRTEQGDSAMYLCASTSAGAYEQYFGPGTRLTVT.

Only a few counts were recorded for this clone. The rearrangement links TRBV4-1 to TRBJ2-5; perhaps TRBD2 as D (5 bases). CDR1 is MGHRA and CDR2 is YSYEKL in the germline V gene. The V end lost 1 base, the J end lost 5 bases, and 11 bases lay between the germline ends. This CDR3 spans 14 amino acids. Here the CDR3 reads CASSQGLLLETQYF. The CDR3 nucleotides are TGCGCCAGCAGCCAAGGACTACTCTTGGAGACCCAGTACTTC.

This CDR3 is CSALADFGTQYF. The CDR3, as DNA: TGCAGCGCCTTGGCCGATTTTGGGACCCAGTACTTC. J is TRBJ2-5 and V is TRBV29-1, with D uncertain. Trimming shortened V by 7 bases and J by 7 bases, and 16 bases separated the two germline ends. Per germline, CDR1 SQVTM and CDR2 ANQGSEA. This CDR3 spans 12 amino acids.

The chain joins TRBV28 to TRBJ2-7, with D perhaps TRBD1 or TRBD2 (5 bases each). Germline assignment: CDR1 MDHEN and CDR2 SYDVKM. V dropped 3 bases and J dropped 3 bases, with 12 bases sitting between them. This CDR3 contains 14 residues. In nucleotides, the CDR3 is TGTGCCAGCAGTTTTTCAGGGACGGTCTACGAGCAGTACTTC. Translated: CASSFSGTVYEQYF.

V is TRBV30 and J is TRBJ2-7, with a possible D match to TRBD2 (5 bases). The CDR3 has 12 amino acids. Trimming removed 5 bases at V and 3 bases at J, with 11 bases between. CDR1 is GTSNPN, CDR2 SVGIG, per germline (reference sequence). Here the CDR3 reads CAWAEGSYEQYF. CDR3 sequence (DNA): TGTGCCTGGGCTGAGGGAAGCTACGAGCAGTACTTC. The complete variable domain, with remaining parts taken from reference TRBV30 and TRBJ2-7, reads SQTIHQWPATLVQPVGSPLSLECTVEGTSNPNLYWYRQAAGRGLQLLFYSVGIGQISSEVPQNLSASRPQDRQFILSSKKLLLSDSGFYLCAWAEGSYEQYFGPGTRLTVT.

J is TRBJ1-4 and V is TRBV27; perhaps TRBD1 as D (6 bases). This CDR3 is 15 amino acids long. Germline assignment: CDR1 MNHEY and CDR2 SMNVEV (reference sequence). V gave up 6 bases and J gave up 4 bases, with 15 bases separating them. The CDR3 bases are TGTGCCAGCAGGGACGAGAGGGGGGGTAATGAAAAACTGTTTTTT. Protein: CASRDERGGNEKLFF.

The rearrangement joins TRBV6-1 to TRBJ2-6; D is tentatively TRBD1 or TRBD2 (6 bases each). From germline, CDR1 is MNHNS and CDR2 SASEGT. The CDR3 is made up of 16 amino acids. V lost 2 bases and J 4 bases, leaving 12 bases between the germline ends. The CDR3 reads CASSEWGASGANVLTF. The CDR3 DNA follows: TGTGCCAGCAGTGAATGGGGGGCTTCCGGGGCCAACGTCCTGACTTTC.

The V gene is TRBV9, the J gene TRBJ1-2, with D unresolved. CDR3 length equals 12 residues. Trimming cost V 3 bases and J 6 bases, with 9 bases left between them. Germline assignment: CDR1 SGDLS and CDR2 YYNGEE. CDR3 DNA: TGTGCCAGCAGCGACAGAGCTAATGGCTACACCTTC. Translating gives CASSDRANGYTF.

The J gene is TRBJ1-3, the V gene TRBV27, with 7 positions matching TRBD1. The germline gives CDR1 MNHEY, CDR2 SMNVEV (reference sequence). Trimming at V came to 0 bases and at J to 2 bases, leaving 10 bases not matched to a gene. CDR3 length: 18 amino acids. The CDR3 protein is CASSLSVPGQLTGNTIYF. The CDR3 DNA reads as TGTGCCAGCAGTTTATCTGTCCCGGGACAGTTAACTGGAAACACCATATATTTT.

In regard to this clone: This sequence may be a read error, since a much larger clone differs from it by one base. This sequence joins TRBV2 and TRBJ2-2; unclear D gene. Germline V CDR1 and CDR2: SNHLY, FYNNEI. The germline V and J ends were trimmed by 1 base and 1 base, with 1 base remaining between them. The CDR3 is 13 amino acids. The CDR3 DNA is TGTGCCAGCAGTGAAGAGAACACCGGGGAGCTGTTTTTT. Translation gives CASSEENTGELFF.

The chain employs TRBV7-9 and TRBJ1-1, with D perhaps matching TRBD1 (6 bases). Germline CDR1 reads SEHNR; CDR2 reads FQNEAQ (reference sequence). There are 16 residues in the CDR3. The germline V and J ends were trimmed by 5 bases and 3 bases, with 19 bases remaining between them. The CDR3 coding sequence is TGTGCCAGCAGCCCCGCCGCCGGACAGTCCTACACTGAAGCTTTCTTT. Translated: CASSPAAGQSYTEAFF.

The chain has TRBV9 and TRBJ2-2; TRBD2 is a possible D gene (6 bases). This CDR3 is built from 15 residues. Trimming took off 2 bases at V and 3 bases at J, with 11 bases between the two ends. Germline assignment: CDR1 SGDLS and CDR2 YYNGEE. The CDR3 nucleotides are TGTGCCAGCAGCGTCTCAGCGGGCGACACCGGGGAGCTGTTTTTT. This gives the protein CASSVSAGDTGELFF.

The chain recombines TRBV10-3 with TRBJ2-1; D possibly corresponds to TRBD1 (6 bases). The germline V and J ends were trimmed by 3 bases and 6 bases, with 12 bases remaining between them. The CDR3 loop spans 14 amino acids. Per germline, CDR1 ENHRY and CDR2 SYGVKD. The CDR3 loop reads CAISDPGTSNEQFF. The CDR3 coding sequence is TGTGCCATCAGTGATCCCGGGACATCCAATGAGCAGTTCTTC.

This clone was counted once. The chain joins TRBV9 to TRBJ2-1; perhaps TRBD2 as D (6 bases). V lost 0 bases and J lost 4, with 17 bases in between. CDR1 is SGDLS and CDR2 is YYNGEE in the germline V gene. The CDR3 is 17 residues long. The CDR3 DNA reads TGTGCCAGCAGCGTAGTGTGGAATAGCGGAGAATACAATGAGCAGTTCTTC. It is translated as CASSVVWNSGEYNEQFF.

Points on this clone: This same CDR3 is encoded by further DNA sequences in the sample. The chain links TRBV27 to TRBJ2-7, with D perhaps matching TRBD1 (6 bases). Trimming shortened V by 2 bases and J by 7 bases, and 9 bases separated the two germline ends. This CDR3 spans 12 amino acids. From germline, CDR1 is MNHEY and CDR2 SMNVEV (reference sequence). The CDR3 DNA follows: TGTGCCAGCAGTTTAACAGGGAGAGAGCAGTACTTC. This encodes CASSLTGREQYF.

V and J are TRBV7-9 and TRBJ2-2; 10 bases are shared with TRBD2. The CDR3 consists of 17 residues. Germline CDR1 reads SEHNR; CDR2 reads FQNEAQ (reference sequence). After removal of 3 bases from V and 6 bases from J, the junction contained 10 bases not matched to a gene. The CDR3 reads CASSFPRLAGDSGELFF. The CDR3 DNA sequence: TGTGCCAGCAGCTTCCCCCGGCTAGCGGGAGATTCCGGGGAGCTGTTTTTT. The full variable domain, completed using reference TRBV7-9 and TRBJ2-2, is DTGVSQNPRHKITKRGQNVTFRCDPISEHNRLYWYRQTLGQGPEFLTYFQNEAQLEKSRLLSDRFSAERPKGSFSTLEIQRTEQGDSAMYLCASSFPRLAGDSGELFFGEGSRLTVL.

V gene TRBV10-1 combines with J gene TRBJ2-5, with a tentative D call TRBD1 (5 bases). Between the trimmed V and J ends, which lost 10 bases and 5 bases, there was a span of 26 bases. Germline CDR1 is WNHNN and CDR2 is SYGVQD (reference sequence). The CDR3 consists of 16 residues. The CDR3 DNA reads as TGCGCCAACCCACCGCTAGGGGTAGATGTAGTGGAGACCCAGTACTTC. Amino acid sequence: CANPPLGVDVVETQYF.

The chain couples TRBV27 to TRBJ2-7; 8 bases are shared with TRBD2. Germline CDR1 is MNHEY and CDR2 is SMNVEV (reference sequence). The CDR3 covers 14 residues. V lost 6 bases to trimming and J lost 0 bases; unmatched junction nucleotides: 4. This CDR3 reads CASSRGGFSYEQYF. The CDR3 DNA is TGTGCCAGCAGCCGGGGGGGCTTCTCCTACGAGCAGTACTTC.